This TCR beta chain was found in a study of T-cell reconstitution after alpha-beta-depleted transplantation in children. For TCRbeta, the library was prepared with unique molecular identifiers. In TCRdb, the PCR reads were re-called with MiXCR into one record per CDR3 protein. The top ten hold 0.79% of the sample, which has 670,000 or so distinct CDR3 sequences, roughly 14% seen once. The study's findings and limits: There were some patients whose high TCRbeta diversity at day 60 came from surviving recipient T cells and thymic progenitors. One year post-transplant, T-cell counts and diversity were largely derived from T cells produced anew.

This clonotype was counted many times. Its target is unknown. Germline-derived CDR1 and CDR2 are LGHNA and YNFKEQ. This CDR3 is 15 amino acids long. Deletions cut 3 bases from V and 6 bases from J, with 15 bases between. The chain links TRBV4-2 to TRBJ2-1, with D hard to call. The clonotype originates from a girl aged 2-10 years with congenital amegakaryocytic thrombocytopenia, due to receive a stem cell transplant. The specimen was PBMCs, collected before TCRalphabeta/CD19-depleted stem cell transplant. The CDR3 coding sequence is TGTGCCAGCAGCCAGGGGTATAGACGGCTCAATGAGCAGTTCTTC. The encoded protein is CASSQGYRRLNEQFF.